This TCR beta chain derives from a study of cytomegalovirus exposure and HLA in healthy donors. Notes on the study in general: It was reported that the classifier diagnosed cytomegalovirus status with high specificity and sensitivity in both the original and validation cohorts. Immune exposure information available was restricted to CMV serostatus.

The PCR used 60 Vbeta and 13 Jbeta primers. Data came from immunoSEQ multiplex PCR; TCRdb stores just in-frame clones and leaves some out. This sample carries some 110,000 clones, 55% to 75% of them seen once, and the ten largest clones take roughly 10%. Remarks on this clone: Its antigen is still unknown.

V was cut by 4 bases and J by 2 bases, with 9 bases left in between. CDR3 length: 13 amino acids. The germline V gene encodes CDR1 SQVTM and CDR2 ANQGSEA. The rearrangement links TRBV29-1 to TRBJ1-5; possibly TRBD1 for D (6 bases). The sample comprised PBMCs. The receptor comes from a man aged 25-45 years in good health and CMV-seropositive. Here the CDR3 DNA reads TGCAGCGTTGGAGCAGGGGGCAATCAGCCCCAGCATTTT. Its protein is CSVGAGGNQPQHF.